These 19 T cell receptor beta chains came from one sample sequenced in a study of blood T cell repertoires in COVID-19. The repertoire was sequenced with immunoSEQ multiplex PCR; TCRdb's copy has only in-frame clones and lacks some. This table holds 25,000 to 30,000 clones, 81% found once. What was sequenced was peripheral blood. These receptors originate from a man aged 50-60 years with active or convalescent COVID-19.

This clone appeared once. This chain uses TRBV3-1 (or the pseudogene TRBV3-2) with TRBJ2-7, with TRBD1 matching over 8 bases. The CDR3 loop spans 16 amino acids. The ends lost 4 bases at V and 6 bases at J; junction bases unmatched: 14. The V gene's germline CDR1 is LGHDT and CDR2 YNNKEL (reference sequence). This CDR3 is CASSRHDRGGSAEQYF. In nucleotides, the CDR3 is TGTGCCAGCAGCCGTCACGACAGGGGCGGTTCTGCCGAGCAGTACTTC.

The chain couples TRBV28 to TRBJ2-7; 7 bases line up with TRBD1. The CDR3 totals 12 residues. From germline, CDR1 is MDHEN and CDR2 SYDVKM. Trimming cost V 8 bases and J 2 bases; bases outside gene matches: 3. CDR3 loop: CASRDRPYEQYF. The CDR3 region has the DNA TGTGCCAGCCGGGACAGACCCTACGAGCAGTACTTC.

The V call is TRBV6-1, the J call TRBJ1-3; D is perhaps TRBD1 (6 bases). This CDR3 has 19 residues. CDR1 and CDR2 (germline): MNHNS, SASEGT. The ends were cut back, 3 bases at V and 5 bases at J, with 26 bases in the middle. This CDR3 is CASSDYRAFAFRARNTIYF. In DNA form, the CDR3 reads TGTGCCAGCAGTGACTACAGGGCTTTCGCTTTCCGCGCGAGAAACACCATATATTTT.

This rearrangement joins TRBV4-1 to TRBJ2-7, with D maybe TRBD1 (5 bases). CDR3 length: 14 amino acids. Trimming took off 1 base at V and 3 bases at J, with 10 bases between the two ends. CDR1 and CDR2 (germline): MGHRA, YSYEKL. CDR3 residues: CASSQAQTDYEQYF. The CDR3 DNA reads TGCGCCAGCAGCCAAGCGCAGACAGACTACGAGCAGTACTTC.

This clone was seen more than once but under ten times. The genes are TRBV6-1 and TRBJ1-4; D uncertain. Germline V gene sequence: CDR1 MNHNS, CDR2 SASEGT. V lost 3 bases and J 0 bases, leaving 5 bases between the germline ends. CDR3 length: 14 amino acids. The CDR3 protein is CASSDRTTNEKLFF. DNA for the CDR3: TGTGCCAGCAGTGACAGGACAACTAATGAAAAACTGTTTTTT.

This clone was seen a handful of times. The chain carries TRBV11-2 and TRBJ2-7; tentative D call: TRBD2 (6 bases). This CDR3 has 12 amino acids. Trimming stripped 5 bases from V and 7 bases from J, with 12 bases between. CDR1 is SGHAT, CDR2 FQNNGV, per germline. The CDR3 DNA sequence: TGTGCCAGCAGCCAGGAGGGTGGTGAGCAGTACTTC. This gives the protein CASSQEGGEQYF.

V is TRBV5-4 and J is TRBJ2-7; possible D gene TRBD2, 7 bases. The CDR3 has 15 amino acids. Trimming pared 2 bases from V and 4 bases from J, leaving 16 bases between. The germline V gene encodes CDR1 SGHNT and CDR2 YYREEE (reference sequence). The CDR3 coding sequence is TGTGCCAGCAGCTTAGGGGGGAGGGGTATATACGAGCAGTACTTC. Translated, it gives CASSLGGRGIYEQYF. The whole variable domain, remainder taken from reference TRBV5-4 and TRBJ2-7, is ETGVTQSPTHLIKTRGQQVTLRCSSQSGHNTVSWYQQALGQGPQFIFQYYREEENGRGNFPPRFSGLQFPNYSSELNVNALELDDSALYLCASSLGGRGIYEQYFGPGTRLTVT.

This chain joins TRBV2 and TRBJ1-6; 8 bases map to TRBD1. Germline CDR1 SNHLY, CDR2 FYNNEI. The CDR3 consists of 15 residues. The junction had 7 bases not matched to a gene; V was cut back by 6 bases and J by 6 bases. CDR3 bases: TGTGCCAGCAGGGCAGGGGGCGCGGGTAATTCACCCCTCCACTTT. Its protein is CASRAGGAGNSPLHF.

V gene TRBV28 combines with J gene TRBJ1-5, with D perhaps TRBD1 (6 bases). With 0 bases removed from V and 2 bases from J, the gap between germline ends came to 8 bases. This CDR3 has 15 residues. Per the germline V gene, CDR1 is MDHEN and CDR2 is SYDVKM. The CDR3 region has the DNA TGTGCCAGCAGTTTATGGGGGGCACGCAATCAGCCCCAGCATTTT. Protein: CASSLWGARNQPQHF.

The chain uses TRBV6-5 and TRBJ2-3; the D gene is possibly TRBD2 (6 bases). Looked up from germline, CDR1 is MNHEY and CDR2 is SVGAGI. CDR3 size: 14 residues. With 1 base removed from V and 6 bases from J, the gap between germline ends came to 11 bases. CDR3 amino acids: CASSYLEGRDTQYF. DNA for the CDR3: TGTGCCAGCAGTTACTTGGAGGGTCGGGATACGCAGTATTTT.

Within the sample, this clone is medium-sized. The chain joins TRBV29-1 to TRBJ1-2; D is undetermined. Per germline, CDR1 SQVTM and CDR2 ANQGSEA. CDR3 length equals 13 residues. Trimming took 2 bases from V and 1 from J, leaving 8 bases between them. The CDR3 nucleotides are TGCAGCGTTGAACACAGTGATAACTATGGCTACACCTTC. It yields the protein CSVEHSDNYGYTF.

This chain joins TRBV4-1 and TRBJ2-7, with D unclear. CDR1 and CDR2 from the germline V gene are MGHRA and YSYEKL. With 4 bases removed from V and 3 bases from J, the gap between germline ends came to 10 bases. The CDR3 consists of 13 residues. CDR3 nucleotides: TGCGCCAGCAGCCCCTCAACTCGCTACGAGCAGTACTTC. This translates into CASSPSTRYEQYF.

The V gene is TRBV24-1, the J gene TRBJ1-2; 10 bases line up with TRBD1. CDR3 length equals 11 residues. Germline V gene sequence: CDR1 KGHDR, CDR2 SFDVKD. Trimming at V came to 7 bases and at J to 13 bases, leaving 5 bases not matched to a gene. The CDR3 DNA reads as TGTGCCACCAGCGGGACAGGGGAATTCACCTTC. Translated, it gives CATSGTGEFTF.

The gene calls are TRBV6-5 and TRBJ1-2; TRBD1 agrees at 9 bases. In germline, CDR1 is MNHEY, CDR2 SVGAGI. The V gene end was trimmed by 4 bases and the J gene end by 5 bases; junction bases not matched to a gene: 5. This CDR3 comprises 14 residues. CDR3 loop: CASSSRTGVYGYTF. As DNA, the CDR3 is TGTGCCAGCAGTTCTCGGACAGGGGTATATGGCTACACCTTC.

The chain has TRBV6-1 and TRBJ1-3; D uncertain. Trimming stripped 3 bases from V and 0 bases from J, with 9 bases between. In germline, CDR1 is MNHNS, CDR2 SASEGT. This CDR3 is 15 amino acids long. CDR3 protein: CASSERVLSGNTIYF. DNA of the CDR3: TGTGCCAGCAGTGAGAGGGTTCTCTCTGGAAACACCATATATTTT.

V and J are TRBV6-1 and TRBJ1-4; weak D call: TRBD1 (6 bases). Trimming shortened V by 3 bases and J by 6 bases, and 11 bases separated the two germline ends. The CDR3 has 14 amino acids. The germline V gene has CDR1 MNHNS and CDR2 SASEGT. The CDR3 bases are TGTGCCAGCAGTGACGGGGGGGCGTATGAAAAACTGTTTTTT. Translation gives CASSDGGAYEKLFF.

The chain recombines TRBV12-5 with TRBJ2-4, with a tentative D call TRBD2 (5 bases). The length of the CDR3 is 17 residues. Germline lookup yields CDR1 LGHNT and CDR2 FRNRAP. V was shortened by 6 bases and J by 0 bases, with 18 bases between the two germline ends. As DNA, the CDR3 is TGTGCTAGTGGCCACTTAGAGGGAACGGTAGCCAAAAACATTCAGTACTTC. Its protein product is CASGHLEGTVAKNIQYF.

This rearrangement joins TRBV28 to TRBJ1-2; D gene uncertain. There are 14 residues in the CDR3. V was cut by 7 bases and J by 2 bases, with 14 bases left in between. Germline-derived CDR1 and CDR2 are MDHEN and SYDVKM. In DNA, the CDR3 is TGTGCCAGCACACTGGAGGGATTGAACTATGGCTACACCTTC. Translated: CASTLEGLNYGYTF.

This chain links TRBV12-3 or TRBV12-4 with TRBJ1-2, with 8 bases matching TRBD1. The V segment lost 5 bases and the J segment 4 bases; nucleotides outside the gene matches: 3. There are 13 residues in the CDR3. In DNA form, the CDR3 reads TGTGCCAGCAGTCCGACAGGGGTCTATGGCTACACCTTC. This sequence encodes CASSPTGVYGYTF.